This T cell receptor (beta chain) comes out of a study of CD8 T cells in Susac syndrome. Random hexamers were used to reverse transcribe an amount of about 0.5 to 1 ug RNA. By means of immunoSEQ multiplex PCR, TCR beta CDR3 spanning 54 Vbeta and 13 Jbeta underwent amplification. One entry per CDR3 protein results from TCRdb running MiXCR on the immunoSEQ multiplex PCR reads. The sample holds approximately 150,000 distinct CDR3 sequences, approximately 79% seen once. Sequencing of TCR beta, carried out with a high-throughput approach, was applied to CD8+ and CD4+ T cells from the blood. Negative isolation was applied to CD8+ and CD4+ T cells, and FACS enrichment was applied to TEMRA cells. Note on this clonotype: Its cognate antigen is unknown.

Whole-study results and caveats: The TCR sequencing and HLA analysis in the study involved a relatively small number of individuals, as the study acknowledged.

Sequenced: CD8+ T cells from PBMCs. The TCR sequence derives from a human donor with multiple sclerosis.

The chain's CDR3 is CASSVGPGTSGSLDEQFF. Written as DNA, the CDR3 is TGTGCCAGCAGCGTAGGCCCCGGGACTAGCGGGTCCCTCGATGAGCAGTTCTTC. This sequence joins TRBV9 and TRBJ2-1; 12 bases fit TRBD2. The CDR3 has 18 amino acids. After removal of 0 bases from V and 8 bases from J, the junction contained 12 bases not matched to a gene. The germline V gene has CDR1 SGDLS and CDR2 YYNGEE.